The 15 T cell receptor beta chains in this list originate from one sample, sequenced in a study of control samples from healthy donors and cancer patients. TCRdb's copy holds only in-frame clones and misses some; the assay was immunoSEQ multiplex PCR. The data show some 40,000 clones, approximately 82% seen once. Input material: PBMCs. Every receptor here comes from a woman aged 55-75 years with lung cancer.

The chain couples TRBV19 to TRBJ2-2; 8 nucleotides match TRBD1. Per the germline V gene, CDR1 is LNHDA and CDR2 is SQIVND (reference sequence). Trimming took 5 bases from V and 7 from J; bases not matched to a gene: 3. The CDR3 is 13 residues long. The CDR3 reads CASSVDRDGELFF. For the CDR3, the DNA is TGTGCCAGTAGTGTGGACAGGGACGGGGAGCTGTTTTTT.

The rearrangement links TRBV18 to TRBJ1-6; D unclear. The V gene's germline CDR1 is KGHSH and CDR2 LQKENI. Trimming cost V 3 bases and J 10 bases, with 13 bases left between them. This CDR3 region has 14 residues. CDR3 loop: CASSPRATGSPLHF. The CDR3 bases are TGTGCCAGCTCACCCCGGGCCACGGGGTCACCCCTCCACTTT.

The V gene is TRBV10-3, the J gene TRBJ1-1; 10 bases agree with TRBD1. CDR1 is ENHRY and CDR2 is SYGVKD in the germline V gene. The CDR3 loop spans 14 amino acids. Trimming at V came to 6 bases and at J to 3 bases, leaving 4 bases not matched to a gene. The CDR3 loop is CAISDRGQDTEAFF. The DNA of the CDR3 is TGTGCCATCAGCGACAGGGGGCAGGACACTGAAGCTTTCTTT.

The CDR3 here is CASSGDRVTTEAFF. CDR3 DNA: TGTGCCAGTAGCGGGGACAGGGTGACCACTGAAGCTTTCTTT. The V and J genes are TRBV19 and TRBJ1-1; 9 nucleotides align to TRBD1. V lost 6 bases and J lost 4; bases outside the gene matches: 6. The CDR3 has 14 amino acids. Germline V CDR1 and CDR2: LNHDA, SQIVND (reference sequence).

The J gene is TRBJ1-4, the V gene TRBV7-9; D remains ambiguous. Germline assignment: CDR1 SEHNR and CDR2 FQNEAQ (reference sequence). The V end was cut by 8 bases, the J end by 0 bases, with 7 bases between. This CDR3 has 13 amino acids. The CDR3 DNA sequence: TGTGCCAGCTCGGGATCAACTAATGAAAAACTGTTTTTT. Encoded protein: CASSGSTNEKLFF.

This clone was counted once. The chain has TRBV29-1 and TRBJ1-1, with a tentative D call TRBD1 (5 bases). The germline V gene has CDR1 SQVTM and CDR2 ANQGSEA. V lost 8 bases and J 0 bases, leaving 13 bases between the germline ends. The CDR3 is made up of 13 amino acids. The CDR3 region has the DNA TGCAGCCTTGGTAGGGGCATGAACACTGAAGCTTTCTTT. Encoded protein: CSLGRGMNTEAFF. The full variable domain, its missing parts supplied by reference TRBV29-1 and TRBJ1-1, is SAVISQKPSRDICQRGTSLTIQCQVDSQVTMMFWYRQQPGQSLTLIATANQGSEATYESGFVIDKFPISRPNLTFSTLTVSNMSPEDSSIYLCSLGRGMNTEAFFGQGTRLTVV.

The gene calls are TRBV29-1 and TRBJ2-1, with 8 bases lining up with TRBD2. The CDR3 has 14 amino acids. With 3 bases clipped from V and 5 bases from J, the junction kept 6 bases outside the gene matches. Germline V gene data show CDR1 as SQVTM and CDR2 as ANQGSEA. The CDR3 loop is CSVDPSGLNNEQFF. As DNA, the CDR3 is TGCAGCGTTGATCCTAGCGGGCTAAACAATGAGCAGTTCTTC.

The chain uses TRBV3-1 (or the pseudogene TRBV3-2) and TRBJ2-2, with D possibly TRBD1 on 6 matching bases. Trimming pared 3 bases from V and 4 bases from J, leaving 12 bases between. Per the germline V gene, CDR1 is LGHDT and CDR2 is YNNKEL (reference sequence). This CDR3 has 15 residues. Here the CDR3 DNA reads TGTGCCAGCAGCCAGGAACAGGGACGCACCGGGGAGCTGTTTTTT. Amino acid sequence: CASSQEQGRTGELFF.

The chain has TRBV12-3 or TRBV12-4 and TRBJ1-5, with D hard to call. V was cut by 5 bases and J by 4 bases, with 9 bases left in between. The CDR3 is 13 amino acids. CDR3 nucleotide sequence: TGTGCCAGCAGTCCCTACGGGAATCAGCCCCAGCATTTT. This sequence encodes CASSPYGNQPQHF.

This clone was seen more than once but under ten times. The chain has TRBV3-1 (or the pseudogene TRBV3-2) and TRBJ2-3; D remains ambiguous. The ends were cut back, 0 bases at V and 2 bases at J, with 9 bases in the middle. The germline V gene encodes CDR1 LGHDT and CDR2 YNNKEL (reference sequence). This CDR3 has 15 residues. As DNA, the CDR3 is TGTGCCAGCAGCCAAGATTTGAGGATCACAGATACGCAGTATTTT. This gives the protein CASSQDLRITDTQYF.

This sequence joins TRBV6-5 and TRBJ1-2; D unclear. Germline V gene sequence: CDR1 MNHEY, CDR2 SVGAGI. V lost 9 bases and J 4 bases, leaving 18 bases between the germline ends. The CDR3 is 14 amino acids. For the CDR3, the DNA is TGTGCCAGTTCTCTCGATTGGGAATCCTATGGCTACACCTTC. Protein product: CASSLDWESYGYTF.

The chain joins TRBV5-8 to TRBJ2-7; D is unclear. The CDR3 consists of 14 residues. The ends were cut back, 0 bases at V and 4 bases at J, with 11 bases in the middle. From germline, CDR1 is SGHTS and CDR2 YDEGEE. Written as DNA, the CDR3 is TGTGCCAGCAGCTTGGGCCAGGAACAATACGAGCAGTACTTC. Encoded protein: CASSLGQEQYEQYF.

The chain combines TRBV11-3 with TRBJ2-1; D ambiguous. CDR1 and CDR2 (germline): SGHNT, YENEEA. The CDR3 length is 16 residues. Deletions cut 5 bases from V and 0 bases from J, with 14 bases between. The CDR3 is CASSPIDRSSYNEQFF. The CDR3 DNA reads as TGTGCCAGCAGCCCCATTGACCGGAGCTCCTACAATGAGCAGTTCTTC.

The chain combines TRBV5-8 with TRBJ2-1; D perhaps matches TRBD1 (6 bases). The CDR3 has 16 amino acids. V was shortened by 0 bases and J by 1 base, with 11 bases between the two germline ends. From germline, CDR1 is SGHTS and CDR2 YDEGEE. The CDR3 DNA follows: TGTGCCAGCAGCTTGGGGACAGTCCCTTCCTACAATGAGCAGTTCTTC. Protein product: CASSLGTVPSYNEQFF.

CDR3 in amino acids: CASSPGTSDEQYF. CDR3 nucleotides: TGTGCCAGCAGCCCGGGGACGTCTGACGAGCAGTATTTT. The genes are TRBV5-4 and TRBJ2-3; D is perhaps TRBD1 or TRBD2 (5 bases each). CDR3 length: 13 amino acids. The V gene's germline CDR1 is SGHNT and CDR2 YYREEE (reference sequence). Trimming removed 4 bases from V and 11 bases from J, with 17 bases in between.